These T cell receptor beta chains were read from a single sample in a study of blood T cell repertoires in COVID-19. Method: immunoSEQ multiplex PCR; TCRdb's copy keeps in-frame clones and lacks some. The repertoire holds roughly 150,000 clones, with more than 75% as singletons. Specimen: peripheral blood. The source of these receptors is a man aged 50-59 years who had recovered from COVID-19. CDR3s include the opening cysteine and the closing phenylalanine or tryptophan. The D gene is left open where the match is weak. Clone size is shown for a subset of rows, as once, few, many or a class of expanded clone.

CDR3	DNA	V	J	D	size
CAWSVPRPAGDTQYF	TGTGCCTGGAGTGTACCGCGACCAGCGGGGGATACGCAGTATTTT	TRBV30	TRBJ2-3	TRBD2	.
CASSKDPGQLEAFF	TGTGCCAGCAGCAAAGACCCGGGACAGCTTGAAGCTTTCTTT	TRBV21-1	TRBJ1-1	.	.
CASSVGGLAGIIF	TGTGCCAGCAGCGTAGGAGGACTAGCGGGTATAATATTC	TRBV9	TRBJ2-7	TRBD2	.
CASSLGSYQETQYF	TGTGCCAGCAGCTTAGGTAGCTACCAAGAGACCCAGTACTTC	TRBV11-2	TRBJ2-5	.	once
CSVAEFGEKLFF	TGCAGCGTTGCGGAGTTCGGTGAAAAACTGTTTTTT	TRBV29-1	TRBJ1-4	.	.
CASSFNQGNTGELFF	TGTGCCAGCAGTTTCAACCAGGGGAACACCGGGGAGCTGTTTTTT	TRBV9	TRBJ2-2	.	.
CASSLAPATNEKLFF	TGTGCCAGCAGCTTAGCCCCAGCAACTAATGAAAAACTGTTTTTT	TRBV7-9	TRBJ1-4	.	.
CASSRDRANTEAFF	TGTGCCAGCAGCCGGGACAGAGCGAACACTGAAGCTTTCTTT	TRBV7-2	TRBJ1-1	TRBD1	.
CASSWDTGGFAEAFF	TGCGCCAGCAGCTGGGATACAGGGGGCTTCGCTGAAGCTTTCTTT	TRBV5-1	TRBJ1-1	TRBD1	once
CASLGYSNQPQHF	TGTGCCAGCCTAGGTTACAGCAATCAGCCCCAGCATTTT	TRBV28	TRBJ1-5	.	.
CASSPLNTGELFF	TGTGCCAGCAGCCCCCTGAACACCGGGGAGCTGTTTTTT	TRBV7-3	TRBJ2-2	.	.
CASSVGDRDQPQHF	TGTGCCAGCAGCGTGGGGGACAGGGATCAGCCCCAGCATTTT	TRBV9	TRBJ1-5	TRBD1	.
CASSGGGRDEQFF	TGTGCCAGCAGTGGAGGGGGGAGGGATGAGCAGTTCTTC	TRBV6-2/TRBV6-3	TRBJ2-1	.	.
CASSYSGGKGYGYTF	TGTGCCAGCAGTTACTCGGGGGGGAAAGGCTATGGCTACACCTTC	TRBV6-5	TRBJ1-2	.	.
CASSRQGSYEQYF	TGTGCCAGCAGCAGACAGGGTTCCTACGAGCAGTACTTC	TRBV11-2	TRBJ2-7	TRBD1	.
CASSLVPGSGTGELFF	TGTGCCAGCAGCTTAGTACCGGGGAGCGGAACCGGGGAGCTGTTTTTT	TRBV7-2	TRBJ2-2	.	.
CASRPGQNTEAFF	TGTGCCAGCAGGCCGGGACAGAACACTGAAGCTTTCTTT	TRBV28	TRBJ1-1	.	.
CATSRATGVGGNTIYF	TGTGCCACCAGCAGAGCGACAGGGGTGGGCGGAAACACCATATATTTT	TRBV15	TRBJ1-3	TRBD1	.
CASSYGWEGGETQYF	TGTGCCAGCAGTTACGGCTGGGAAGGAGGAGAGACCCAGTACTTC	TRBV6-5	TRBJ2-5	.	once
CASNNRGSTEAFF	TGCGCCAGCAATAACAGGGGCAGCACTGAAGCTTTCTTT	TRBV10-1	TRBJ1-1	TRBD1	.
CASSRDRAGTEAFF	TGTGCCAGCAGCCGGGACAGGGCGGGCACTGAAGCTTTCTTT	TRBV7-2	TRBJ1-1	TRBD1	.
CASSEGTGGGYTF	TGTGCCAGCAGCGAGGGGACAGGGGGTGGCTACACCTTC	TRBV9	TRBJ1-2	TRBD1	.
CASSLNSGQGQPYEQYF	TGCGCCAGCAGCTTGAATTCTGGACAGGGTCAACCCTACGAGCAGTACTTC	TRBV5-1	TRBJ2-7	TRBD1	few
CASSLAGRVWEQYF	TGTGCCAGCAGCTTAGCAGGCAGGGTGTGGGAGCAGTACTTC	TRBV11-1	TRBJ2-7	.	.
CASSPRATSGTDTQYF	TGTGCCAGCTCACCCCGGGCGACTAGCGGCACAGATACGCAGTATTTT	TRBV18	TRBJ2-3	TRBD2	.
CASTLGQGKFDGYTF	TGTGCCAGTACCCTAGGACAGGGGAAGTTTGATGGCTACACCTTC	TRBV19	TRBJ1-2	TRBD1	.
CATSDTGSYNEQFF	TGTGCCACCAGTGATACGGGCTCCTACAATGAGCAGTTCTTC	TRBV24-1	TRBJ2-1	.	.
CASSLAKANVLTF	TGTGCCAGTAGTCTGGCCAAGGCCAACGTCCTGACTTTC	TRBV19	TRBJ2-6	.	.
CASSFFGNFPGNTIYF	TGTGCCAGCAGTTTCTTCGGGAACTTTCCCGGAAACACCATATATTTT	TRBV28	TRBJ1-3	.	.
CASSQGGLAGASDTQYF	TGCGCCAGCAGCCAGGGGGGACTAGCGGGAGCGTCAGATACGCAGTATTTT	TRBV4-3	TRBJ2-3	TRBD2	.
CASSLGRRDEQYF	TGTGCCAGCAGCTTAGGCAGGCGGGACGAGCAGTACTTC	TRBV7-2	TRBJ2-7	.	.
CASSTGQGWRRRSTDTQYF	TGTGCCAGTAGTACGGGACAGGGCTGGAGGAGACGGAGCACAGATACGCAGTATTTT	TRBV19	TRBJ2-3	TRBD1	.
CASSRTDLIMNTEAFF	TGTGCCAGCAGTCGGACAGACTTAATCATGAACACTGAAGCTTTCTTT	TRBV28	TRBJ1-1	.	.
CASSLTSGEQFF	TGTGCCAGCAGCTTGACTAGTGGTGAGCAGTTCTTC	TRBV5-4	TRBJ2-1	.	.
CASSLDGLPLVDEQYF	TGTGCCAGCAGCTTAGATGGGCTCCCGTTGGTCGACGAGCAGTACTTC	TRBV7-2	TRBJ2-7	.	.
CASSLLGQYNTF	TGCGCCAGCAGCTTGCTGGGACAGTATAACACCTTC	TRBV5-1	TRBJ1-2	TRBD1	few
CSVEQKTQYF	TGCAGCGTTGAACAGAAGACCCAGTACTTC	TRBV29-1	TRBJ2-5	.	.
CARSLARGASYNEQFF	TGTGCCAGAAGCTTGGCCCGCGGAGCCTCCTACAATGAGCAGTTCTTC	TRBV5-3	TRBJ2-1	.	.
CASSSGTGLYEQYF	TGTGCCAGCAGCTCGGGGACAGGGCTCTACGAGCAGTACTTC	TRBV3-1/TRBV3-2	TRBJ2-7	TRBD1	.
CASSPYMGYTF	TGTGCCAGCAGTCCCTATATGGGCTACACCTTC	TRBV28	TRBJ1-2	.	.
CASRPGGFNQPQHF	TGTGCCAGCAGACCCGGGGGGTTCAATCAGCCCCAGCATTTT	TRBV6-5	TRBJ1-5	.	.